The 30 T cell receptor beta chains given below trace back to one sample, sequenced in a study of blood T cell repertoires in COVID-19. Here immunoSEQ multiplex PCR was the method, and the copy in TCRdb shows in-frame clones only, minus some. Found here are 85,000 to 130,000 clones, roughly 91% of them singletons; the top ten hold approximately 5.5%. The sample comprised peripheral blood. The origin of the receptors is a human donor in a cohort sampled during active COVID-19.

The rearrangement links TRBV9 to TRBJ1-5; D gene unclear. V was cut by 0 bases and J by 2 bases, with 12 bases left in between. CDR1 SGDLS and CDR2 YYNGEE come from the germline V gene. This CDR3 has 16 amino acids. The CDR3 nucleotides read TGTGCCAGCAGCGTAGGAACCGGGGAGGGCAATCAGCCCCAGCATTTT. Translating it yields CASSVGTGEGNQPQHF. Together with reference TRBV9 and TRBJ1-5, the CDR3 gives the full variable domain: DSGVTQTPKHLITATGQRVTLRCSPRSGDLSVYWYQQSLDQGLQFLIQYYNGEERAKGNILERFSAQQFPDLHSELNLSSLELGDSALYFCASSVGTGEGNQPQHFGDGTRLSIL.

J is TRBJ1-6 and V is TRBV4-3; TRBD1 might be the D (6 bases). In germline, CDR1 is LGHNA, CDR2 YSLEER. The CDR3 totals 17 residues. The V end lost 3 bases, the J end lost 6 bases, and 18 bases lay between the germline ends. The CDR3 region has the DNA TGCGCCAGCAGCCAGAATACAGGGACACAAATTAATTCACCCCTCCACTTT. Translating gives CASSQNTGTQINSPLHF.

The rearrangement uses TRBV19 and TRBJ1-2; D possibly corresponds to TRBD1 (5 bases). The CDR3 totals 16 residues. Trimming cost V 5 bases and J 0 bases, with 16 bases left between them. CDR1 and CDR2 from the germline V gene are LNHDA and SQIVND (reference sequence). CDR3 protein: CASSVVGTEANYGYTF. CDR3 DNA sequence: TGTGCCAGTAGTGTCGTCGGGACTGAAGCTAACTATGGCTACACCTTC.

The V and J genes are TRBV5-4 and TRBJ2-7; 7 bases are shared with TRBD1. Looked up from germline, CDR1 is SGHNT and CDR2 is YYREEE (reference sequence). The CDR3 contains 13 residues. The ends lost 2 bases at V and 2 bases at J; junction bases unmatched: 1. In DNA form, the CDR3 reads TGTGCCAGCAGCTTACAGGGGACCTACGAGCAGTACTTC. As protein: CASSLQGTYEQYF.

The gene calls are TRBV5-1 and TRBJ1-2; D is unresolved. Between the trimmed V and J ends, which lost 3 bases and 6 bases, there was a span of 6 bases. Germline V gene lookup returns CDR1 SGHRS and CDR2 YFSETQ. This CDR3 spans 11 amino acids. The CDR3 is CASSSPDGYTF. CDR3 in DNA: TGCGCCAGCAGCTCCCCGGATGGCTACACCTTC.

This clone was seen a single time. The CDR3 sequence: CAWKADAFPYGYTF. The DNA of the CDR3 is TGTGCCTGGAAAGCTGATGCATTCCCCTATGGCTACACCTTC. The chain uses TRBV30 and TRBJ1-2; D ambiguous. Per the germline V gene, CDR1 is GTSNPN and CDR2 is SVGIG (reference sequence). The CDR3 totals 14 residues. V gave up 4 bases and J gave up 4 bases, with 16 bases separating them.

V is TRBV28 and J is TRBJ1-2, with D possibly being TRBD1 (5 bases). Trimming removed 6 bases at V and 0 bases at J, with 17 bases between. The CDR3 has 16 amino acids. The germline V gene has CDR1 MDHEN and CDR2 SYDVKM. CDR3 in amino acids: CASSLSIAGSNYGYTF. In DNA form, the CDR3 reads TGTGCCAGCAGCCTTTCAATTGCAGGGTCTAACTATGGCTACACCTTC.

The chain is built from TRBV6-5 and TRBJ2-1, with 11 bases matching TRBD2. With 6 bases clipped from V and 8 bases from J, the junction kept 9 bases outside the gene matches. The CDR3 loop spans 15 amino acids. Germline CDR1 is MNHEY and CDR2 is SVGAGI. CDR3 region: CASSGLTSGEHEQFF. CDR3 nucleotides: TGTGCCAGCAGCGGGCTGACTAGCGGGGAGCATGAGCAGTTCTTC.

The chain joins TRBV5-6 to TRBJ1-2; tentative D call: TRBD1 (5 bases). CDR1 is SGHDT, CDR2 YYEEEE, per germline. V dropped 0 bases and J dropped 7 bases, with 7 bases sitting between them. The CDR3 sequence is 12 residues long. CDR3 in amino acids: CASSLAGFGYTF. The CDR3 nucleotides are TGTGCCAGCAGCTTGGCAGGGTTTGGCTACACCTTC.

This clone was observed a single time. This chain joins TRBV14 and TRBJ2-7, with D perhaps matching TRBD2 (5 bases). Germline loops: CDR1 SGHDN, CDR2 FVKESK. Trimming took off 4 bases at V and 9 bases at J, with 13 bases between the two ends. This CDR3 comprises 12 residues. CDR3 sequence (DNA): TGTGCCAGCAGCCTTTCGAGAGGGAGGCAGTACTTC. Translating gives CASSLSRGRQYF.

The chain joins TRBV6-5 to TRBJ2-3, with 8 bases matching TRBD2. This CDR3 has 13 amino acids. With V trimmed by 11 bases and J by 4 bases, 8 bases remained unmatched. Germline values: CDR1 MNHEY, CDR2 SVGAGI. The CDR3 reads CAARGGRADTQYF. The CDR3 DNA sequence: TGTGCCGCTCGGGGGGGTCGGGCAGATACGCAGTATTTT.

The V gene is TRBV7-9, the J gene TRBJ2-5, with 11 bases matching TRBD2. V lost 5 bases and J lost 4; bases outside the gene matches: 9. Germline CDR1 SEHNR, CDR2 FQNEAQ (reference sequence). This CDR3 has 16 residues. The CDR3 here is CASSPELAGDVETQYF. The CDR3 DNA is TGTGCCAGCAGCCCGGAACTAGCGGGAGATGTAGAGACCCAGTACTTC.

The genes are TRBV9 and TRBJ1-1; 10 nucleotides line up with TRBD1. The CDR3 has 13 residues. With V trimmed by 4 bases and J by 6 bases, 3 bases remained unmatched. Per the germline V gene, CDR1 is SGDLS and CDR2 is YYNGEE. CDR3 sequence: CASSRQGAAEAFF. DNA of the CDR3: TGTGCCAGCAGCCGACAGGGGGCCGCTGAAGCTTTCTTT.

V usage is TRBV19 and J usage is TRBJ2-2; TRBD2 agrees at 11 bases. Germline CDR1 and CDR2: LNHDA and SQIVND (reference sequence). V trimming: 6 bases; J trimming: 7 bases; junction bases outside the gene matches: 7. The CDR3 sequence is 15 residues long. CDR3 region: CASRISGGAIGELFF. The CDR3 region has the DNA TGTGCCAGTAGGATTAGCGGGGGGGCGATCGGGGAGCTGTTTTTT.

The rearrangement links TRBV5-4 to TRBJ1-4, with TRBD1 matching 8 bases. Per the germline V gene, CDR1 is SGHNT and CDR2 is YYREEE (reference sequence). CDR3 size: 15 residues. Unmatched junction bases numbered 6, after V lost 2 bases and J lost 6 bases. The CDR3 DNA reads as TGTGCCAGCAGCTTCGACAGGGGCGGTCATGAAAAACTGTTTTTT. As protein: CASSFDRGGHEKLFF.

The chain links TRBV7-9 to TRBJ1-5; a weak D match, TRBD1 (6 bases). The CDR3 contains 14 residues. Deletions cut 0 bases from V and 5 bases from J, with 8 bases between. CDR1 SEHNR and CDR2 FQNEAQ come from the germline V gene (reference sequence). This CDR3 reads CASSLAGAHQPQHF. Here the CDR3 DNA reads TGTGCCAGCAGCTTAGCGGGGGCCCATCAGCCCCAGCATTTT.

J is TRBJ2-5 and V is TRBV29-1, with a weak D call TRBD1 (6 bases). The CDR3 covers 12 residues. Per germline, CDR1 SQVTM and CDR2 ANQGSEA. The ends were cut back, 4 bases at V and 5 bases at J, with 11 bases in the middle. The CDR3 sequence is CSVAGVGETQYF. Here the CDR3 DNA reads TGCAGCGTTGCAGGGGTGGGGGAGACCCAGTACTTC.

The chain recombines TRBV2 with TRBJ1-2; 11 positions agree with TRBD1. Unmatched junction bases numbered 7, after V lost 9 bases and J lost 1 base. This CDR3 has 15 residues. Germline V gene lookup returns CDR1 SNHLY and CDR2 FYNNEI. CDR3 DNA sequence: TGTGCCAGTCTCCGGGACAGGGGGTTTAACTATGGCTACACCTTC. Encoded protein: CASLRDRGFNYGYTF.

The genes are TRBV7-9 and TRBJ2-5, with a weak D call TRBD2 (6 bases). The CDR3 is 14 residues long. Germline-derived CDR1 and CDR2 are SEHNR and FQNEAQ (reference sequence). V lost 1 base and J lost 5, with 11 bases in between. CDR3 bases: TGTGCCAGCAGCTTAGGGGAGGCGTTGGAGACCCAGTACTTC. Translation: CASSLGEALETQYF.

The chain couples TRBV7-9 to TRBJ2-7; D remains unclear. Germline V gives CDR1 SEHNR, CDR2 FQNEAQ (reference sequence). Trimming cost V 5 bases and J 6 bases, with 14 bases left between them. This CDR3 has 13 amino acids. The CDR3 region is CASSNKATGEQYF. The CDR3 coding sequence is TGTGCCAGCAGCAACAAAGCGACTGGCGAGCAGTACTTC.

The chain carries TRBV5-3 and TRBJ1-6; no clear D gene. TRBV5-3 is noted as an ORF with a role that remains uncertain. V lost 4 bases, J lost 5 bases, and 13 bases lay in between. The CDR3 length is 15 residues. In DNA form, the CDR3 reads TGTGCCAGAAGCAGACGAGGGAACGATAATTCACCCCTCCACTTT. Amino acids: CARSRRGNDNSPLHF.

This clone was observed a single time. The gene calls are TRBV11-2 and TRBJ1-4, with 9 bases lining up with TRBD1. Per the germline V gene, CDR1 is SGHAT and CDR2 is FQNNGV. This CDR3 is built from 16 residues. After removal of 5 bases from V and 7 bases from J, the junction contained 11 bases not matched to a gene. The CDR3 DNA follows: TGTGCCAGCAGCCCACCCGGGACAGGGCTTTTTGAAAAACTGTTTTTT. Translating gives CASSPPGTGLFEKLFF.

The V and J genes are TRBV4-2 and TRBJ2-1; D might be TRBD1 (8 bases). Trimming stripped 1 base from V and 8 bases from J, with 18 bases between. The germline V gene has CDR1 LGHNA and CDR2 YNFKEQ. The CDR3 contains 16 residues. CDR3 loop: CASSQVVGQGGYEQFF. The CDR3 DNA follows: TGTGCCAGCAGCCAAGTAGTAGGACAGGGAGGGTATGAGCAGTTCTTC.

The gene calls are TRBV9 and TRBJ2-3; D is uncertain. Trimming left V 4 bases short and J 4 bases short, with 16 bases between. Germline values: CDR1 SGDLS, CDR2 YYNGEE. This CDR3 region has 15 residues. CDR3 residues: CASSSQPKSADTQYF. The CDR3, as DNA: TGTGCCAGCAGCTCCCAGCCCAAGAGCGCAGATACGCAGTATTTT.

V is TRBV7-2 and J is TRBJ2-2; D is possibly TRBD2 (7 bases). Trimming took off 4 bases at V and 4 bases at J, with 16 bases between the two ends. CDR1 is SGHTA, CDR2 FQGNSA, per germline. The CDR3 consists of 16 residues. This CDR3 reads CASSSKRGGTTGELFF. CDR3 nucleotides: TGTGCCAGCAGCTCAAAGAGGGGGGGTACCACCGGGGAGCTGTTTTTT.

The CDR3 DNA reads TGTGCCAGCAGCCCCGGGACTTATAATTCACCCCTCCACTTT. As protein: CASSPGTYNSPLHF. The chain combines TRBV4-2 with TRBJ1-6, with D possibly being TRBD1 (5 bases). Deletions cut 4 bases from V and 4 bases from J, with 8 bases between. This CDR3 has 14 residues. The germline CDR1 and CDR2 sequences are LGHNA and YNFKEQ.

This chain connects TRBV4-3 to TRBJ2-3; perhaps TRBD2 as D (5 bases). Looked up from germline, CDR1 is LGHNA and CDR2 is YSLEER. V lost 4 bases and J lost 0, with 17 bases in between. CDR3 length: 17 amino acids. CDR3 region: CASSLNADRGSTDTQYF. For the CDR3, the DNA is TGCGCCAGCAGCCTCAACGCGGATAGAGGGAGCACAGATACGCAGTATTTT.

This clone came up once. This rearrangement joins TRBV30 to TRBJ1-5; a possible D gene is TRBD1 (5 bases). The CDR3 loop spans 15 amino acids. V was cut by 3 bases and J by 4 bases, with 16 bases left in between. CDR1 is GTSNPN, CDR2 SVGIG, per germline (reference sequence). CDR3 coding DNA: TGTGCCTGGAGCAGGGACTCAAATCTTAATCAGCCCCAGCATTTT. Translating gives CAWSRDSNLNQPQHF.

This sequence joins TRBV4-3 and TRBJ1-5; 7 nucleotides agree with TRBD1. CDR1 and CDR2 from the germline V gene are LGHNA and YSLEER. This CDR3 contains 15 residues. Trimming at V came to 3 bases and at J to 4 bases, leaving 6 bases not matched to a gene. DNA for the CDR3: TGCGCCAGCAGCCAGACAGGGTCGGGGAATCAGCCCCAGCATTTT. Its protein is CASSQTGSGNQPQHF.

The chain combines TRBV29-1 with TRBJ1-2, with D possibly being TRBD1 (5 bases). CDR1 is SQVTM, CDR2 ANQGSEA, per germline. This CDR3 has 15 amino acids. V was cut by 3 bases and J by 6 bases, with 20 bases left in between. CDR3 sequence (DNA): TGCAGCGTTGATAGCGGGGAGGGATTGGGGCATGGCTACACCTTC. Amino acids: CSVDSGEGLGHGYTF.